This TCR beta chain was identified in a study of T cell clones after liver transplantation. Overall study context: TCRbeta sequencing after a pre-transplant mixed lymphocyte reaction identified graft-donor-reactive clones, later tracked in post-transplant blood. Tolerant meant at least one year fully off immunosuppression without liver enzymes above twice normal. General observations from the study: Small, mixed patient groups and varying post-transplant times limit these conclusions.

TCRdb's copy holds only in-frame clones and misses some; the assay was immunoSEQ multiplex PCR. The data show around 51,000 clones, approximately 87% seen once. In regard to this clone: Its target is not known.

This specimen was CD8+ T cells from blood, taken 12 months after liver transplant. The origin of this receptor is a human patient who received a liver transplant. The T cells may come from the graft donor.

In nucleotides, the CDR3 is TGTGCCAGTAGTCAGGACAGGGGGCCTTACGAGCAGTACTTC. It is translated as CASSQDRGPYEQYF. The chain is built from TRBV19 and TRBJ2-7, with 11 bases fitting TRBD1. Germline CDR1 reads LNHDA; CDR2 reads SQIVND (reference sequence). The CDR3 is 14 amino acids. Trimming removed 5 bases from V and 4 bases from J; junction bases left unmatched: 4. The full variable domain, in which reference TRBV19 and TRBJ2-7 provide the parts outside the CDR3, is DGGITQSPKYLFRKEGQNVTLSCEQNLNHDAMYWYRQDPGQGLRLIYYSQIVNDFQKGDIAEGYSVSREKKESFPLTVTSAQKNPTAFYLCASSQDRGPYEQYFGPGTRLTVT.